The clone carrying this T cell receptor beta chain appeared many times. CDR1 is SGHNT and CDR2 is YYREEE in the germline V gene (reference sequence). J lost 1 base, V lost 2 bases, and 2 bases had no gene match. The CDR3 is made up of 15 amino acids. The study tagged each TCR cDNA molecule with a unique molecular identifier. Each CDR3 protein is one row after TCRdb ran MiXCR on the 5' RACE reads. In the table there are roughly 110,000 distinct CDR3 sequences, less than 14% of which are singletons. Regarding time point: blood at routine non-recurrence follow-up after resection. The data stem from a study of spatial heterogeneity in lung cancer. Study summary: The follow-up PBMC samples were sequenced whenever they were available. The median time to follow-up was two to three years after resection. Within raw reads, each unique TCR and UMI combination appeared on average more than ten times.

V usage is TRBV5-4 and J usage is TRBJ2-3; TRBD2 matches 9 bases. This TCR came from a female donor with early-stage non-small cell lung cancer. Sequencing was performed on PBMCs, taken at follow-up. The CDR3 protein is CASSFRTSGTDTQYF. In nucleotides, the CDR3 is TGTGCCAGCAGCTTTCGGACTAGCGGCACAGATACGCAGTATTTT.